Listed below are T cell receptor beta chains from one sample, sequenced in a study of blood T cell repertoires in COVID-19. Profiled with immunoSEQ multiplex PCR; TCRdb holds only in-frame clones, not every one. Here the sample spans 200,000 to 250,000 clones, nearly 90% being singletons. Sequenced: PBMCs or T cells enriched from blood (not recorded which). The source of these receptors is a man aged 25 to 40 who had been exposed to COVID-19. Both conserved end residues are part of each CDR3. A D gene is named only where the DNA matches it firmly. Clone size appears in some rows only: once, few, many, or a class for an expanded clone.

J gene	clone size	D gene	V gene	CDR3 protein	CDR3 DNA
TRBJ1-1	-	-	TRBV6-5	CASSKYQGGFEAFF	TGTGCCAGCAGTAAATACCAAGGGGGATTTGAAGCTTTCTTT
TRBJ1-1	few	-	TRBV7-2	CASSLWRGLGTEAFF	TGTGCCAGCAGCTTATGGCGGGGTCTTGGCACTGAAGCTTTCTTT
TRBJ1-4	-	TRBD1	TRBV30	CAWDRGSGSGEKLFF	TGTGCCTGGGACAGGGGATCGGGTTCGGGGGAAAAACTGTTTTTT
TRBJ1-2	-	TRBD1	TRBV6-5	CASNQWGAGGDGYTF	TGTGCCAGCAACCAGTGGGGCGCAGGGGGTGATGGCTACACCTTC
TRBJ2-7	-	-	TRBV7-2	CASSLVAASYEQYF	TGTGCCAGCAGCTTAGTAGCGGCCTCCTACGAGCAGTACTTC
TRBJ1-2	-	TRBD1	TRBV18	CASSKKTGTSYGYTF	TGTGCCAGCTCCAAAAAGACAGGGACTAGCTATGGCTACACCTTC
TRBJ1-2	-	TRBD1	TRBV7-9	CASSLGNRGQGGYTF	TGTGCCAGCAGCTTAGGCAACAGGGGGCAAGGTGGCTACACCTTC
TRBJ2-6	-	TRBD2	TRBV5-1	CASSSKPGGSGANVLTF	TGCGCCAGCAGCTCGAAACCGGGGGGCTCTGGGGCCAACGTCCTGACTTTC
TRBJ2-2	-	TRBD2	TRBV10-3	CAIGTSSGELFF	TGTGCCATCGGGACTAGTTCCGGGGAGCTGTTTTTT
TRBJ1-1	-	-	TRBV5-1	CASSWEGGAGEAFF	TGCGCCAGCAGCTGGGAAGGTGGGGCTGGGGAAGCTTTCTTT
TRBJ1-5	-	TRBD1	TRBV27	CASRTGLQPQHF	TGTGCCAGCCGGACAGGGCTTCAGCCCCAGCATTTT
TRBJ2-5	-	-	TRBV5-1	CASSWFFRREQETQYF	TGCGCCAGCAGTTGGTTTTTTCGGCGGGAACAAGAGACCCAGTACTTC
TRBJ2-7	-	-	TRBV5-1	CASSWTGGLSSYEQYF	TGCGCCAGCAGCTGGACCGGGGGGCTTAGCTCCTACGAGCAGTACTTC
TRBJ1-1	-	-	TRBV5-6	CASSRFSNTEAFF	TGTGCCAGCAGTCGTTTTAGTAACACTGAAGCTTTCTTT
TRBJ2-7	-	-	TRBV11-2	CASSYLVDSYEQYF	TGTGCCAGCAGCTATTTAGTCGACTCCTACGAGCAGTACTTC
TRBJ2-1	-	-	TRBV5-1	CASSLGVGGPSTNEQFF	TGCGCCAGCAGCTTGGGAGTCGGGGGGCCCTCGACCAATGAGCAGTTCTTC
TRBJ1-2	-	-	TRBV16	CASSHDRGGYTF	TGTGCCAGCAGCCACGACCGAGGGGGCTACACCTTC
TRBJ1-1	-	-	TRBV29-1	CSVEGGGLTEAFF	TGCAGCGTTGAAGGCGGGGGGTTAACTGAAGCTTTCTTT
TRBJ1-4	-	-	TRBV27	CASSLSISEANEKLFF	TGTGCCAGCAGTTTAAGTATCTCAGAGGCTAATGAAAAACTGTTTTTT
TRBJ2-7	-	TRBD2	TRBV11-2	CASSAIRGVITYEQYF	TGTGCCAGCAGCGCAATACGGGGGGTCATTACCTACGAGCAGTACTTC
TRBJ1-1	-	-	TRBV4-2	CASSRQGGGDTEAFF	TGTGCCAGCAGCCGGCAGGGTGGGGGGGACACTGAAGCTTTCTTT
TRBJ1-5	-	-	TRBV6-4	CASPAGTNQPQHF	TGTGCCAGCCCGGCGGGTACTAATCAGCCCCAGCATTTT
TRBJ2-1	-	TRBD1	TRBV4-2	CASGQGRGNEQFF	TGTGCCAGCGGACAGGGTCGGGGCAATGAGCAGTTCTTC
TRBJ2-3	-	-	TRBV4-1	CASKEARAQIDTQYF	TGCGCCAGCAAAGAAGCCAGGGCGCAGATAGATACGCAGTATTTT
TRBJ2-7	-	-	TRBV29-1	CSVDLGADEQYF	TGCAGCGTTGACCTAGGCGCGGACGAGCAGTACTTC
TRBJ1-2	once	-	TRBV12-3/TRBV12-4	CASTPSSYGYTF	TGTGCCAGCACCCCTAGTTCTTATGGCTACACCTTC
TRBJ1-5	-	-	TRBV5-1	CASSLGVGSNQPQHF	TGCGCCAGCAGCTTAGGGGTGGGTAGCAATCAGCCCCAGCATTTT
TRBJ1-2	-	-	TRBV11-2	CASSATGYGYTF	TGTGCCAGCAGCGCGACGGGCTATGGCTACACCTTC
TRBJ2-1	few	-	TRBV18	CASSSPPERPYNEQFF	TGTGCCAGCTCCTCGCCGCCTGAGAGGCCCTACAATGAGCAGTTCTTC
TRBJ2-3	once	-	TRBV9	CASSVSQGLRMDTQYF	TGTGCCAGCAGCGTCAGCCAGGGCCTCCGTATGGATACGCAGTATTTT
TRBJ1-1	-	-	TRBV3-1/TRBV3-2	CASSQVKNTEAFF	TGTGCCAGCAGCCAAGTAAAGAACACTGAAGCTTTCTTT
TRBJ1-6	-	TRBD1	TRBV5-4	CASSYAGQGNSPLHF	TGTGCCAGCAGCTACGCTGGACAGGGAAATTCACCCCTCCACTTT
TRBJ2-2	-	-	TRBV30	CAWTHSGSGELFF	TGTGCCTGGACCCACTCGGGGTCAGGGGAGCTGTTTTTT
TRBJ2-7	-	-	TRBV3-1/TRBV3-2	CASSLQEYEQYF	TGTGCCAGCAGCCTACAGGAGTACGAGCAGTACTTC
TRBJ1-5	-	-	TRBV19	CASRAAGGNQPQHF	TGTGCCAGTAGAGCAGCGGGGGGCAATCAGCCCCAGCATTTT
TRBJ1-1	-	-	TRBV3-1/TRBV3-2	CASSPHQAGTLEAFF	TGTGCCAGCAGCCCTCATCAAGCCGGGACATTAGAAGCTTTCTTT
TRBJ2-2	-	TRBD2	TRBV9	CASSARSTSGGPYTGELFF	TGTGCCAGCAGCGCACGCTCGACTAGCGGGGGCCCTTACACCGGGGAGCTGTTTTTT
TRBJ2-7	-	TRBD1	TRBV5-6	CASSRGQGAYEQYF	TGTGCCAGCAGCAGGGGACAGGGGGCCTACGAGCAGTACTTC
TRBJ1-4	-	TRBD1	TRBV5-1	CASSGGQANEKLFF	TGCGCCAGCAGCGGTGGACAGGCTAATGAAAAACTGTTTTTT
TRBJ2-5	-	-	TRBV11-1	CASTDSPETQYF	TGTGCCAGCACGGACTCCCCGGAGACCCAGTACTTC
TRBJ2-5	once	-	TRBV5-6	CASSFPHRQVSETQYF	TGTGCCAGCAGCTTCCCCCATAGACAGGTCAGCGAGACCCAGTACTTC
TRBJ2-1	-	-	TRBV6-2/TRBV6-3	CASSYGGVGTRHLSNEQFF	TGTGCCAGCAGTTACGGGGGCGTTGGGACCAGGCACTTGTCCAATGAGCAGTTCTTC
TRBJ1-1	-	TRBD1	TRBV9	CASSVAGQGLVNTEAFF	TGTGCCAGCAGCGTAGCGGGACAGGGGCTAGTGAACACTGAAGCTTTCTTT
TRBJ1-5	few	TRBD1	TRBV4-1	CASTQGPYSNQPQHF	TGCGCCAGCACACAGGGGCCCTATAGCAATCAGCCCCAGCATTTT
TRBJ2-2	once	TRBD2	TRBV5-4	CASSLPRGGSNTGELFF	TGTGCCAGCAGCCTACCCCGGGGGGGGTCGAACACCGGGGAGCTGTTTTTT
TRBJ1-6	-	-	TRBV20-1	CSASRVTENNSPLHF	TGCAGTGCTAGTAGGGTGACAGAAAATAATTCACCCCTCCACTTT
TRBJ1-5	once	-	TRBV29-1	CSVGEGDQPQHF	TGCAGCGTTGGTGAGGGAGATCAGCCCCAGCATTTT
TRBJ1-1	once	-	TRBV4-2	CASSQDLGSVEAFF	TGTGCCAGCAGCCAAGATCTGGGGAGCGTAGAAGCTTTCTTT
TRBJ2-1	few	-	TRBV7-9	CASSNSTGWDEQFF	TGTGCCAGCAGCAACTCAACAGGGTGGGATGAGCAGTTCTTC